One sample yielded the 18 T cell receptor beta chains listed below, sequenced in a study of Tregs in tolerant kidney transplant recipients. Data came from immunoSEQ multiplex PCR; TCRdb stores just in-frame clones and leaves some out. The sample includes some 100,000 clones, 85% to 95% seen only once; the top ten take less than 0.7%. Specimen: CD4+ T cells from blood. These receptors were obtained from a human donor in good health.

The chain carries TRBV18 and TRBJ2-5, with 8 positions matching TRBD1. Germline V gene data show CDR1 as KGHSH and CDR2 as LQKENI. The CDR3 loop spans 16 amino acids. V shed 2 bases, J shed 1 base, and the junction held 6 bases outside the gene matches. The CDR3 loop is CASSPRTGYFQETQYF. The CDR3 nucleotides read TGTGCCAGCTCACCAAGGACAGGGTATTTCCAAGAGACCCAGTACTTC.

The chain couples TRBV5-1 to TRBJ2-2; D unresolved. The germline gives CDR1 SGHRS, CDR2 YFSETQ. Trimming shortened V by 0 bases and J by 2 bases, and 8 bases separated the two germline ends. This CDR3 spans 15 amino acids. CDR3 sequence reads: CASSLAPGNTGELFF. The CDR3 coding sequence is TGCGCCAGCAGCTTGGCACCCGGAAACACCGGGGAGCTGTTTTTT.

The rearrangement joins TRBV5-1 to TRBJ2-7; D is unclear. The germline gives CDR1 SGHRS, CDR2 YFSETQ. Trimming took off 1 base at V and 0 bases at J, with 11 bases between the two ends. The CDR3 loop spans 15 amino acids. CDR3 in amino acids: CASSLSQAYSYEQYF. The CDR3 region has the DNA TGCGCCAGCAGCTTGAGCCAGGCCTACTCCTACGAGCAGTACTTC. Using reference TRBV5-1 and TRBJ2-7 for the parts outside the CDR3, the full variable domain is KAGVTQTPRYLIKTRGQQVTLSCSPISGHRSVSWYQQTPGQGLQFLFEYFSETQRNKGNFPGRFSGRQFSNSRSEMNVSTLELGDSALYLCASSLSQAYSYEQYFGPGTRLTVT.

This rearrangement joins TRBV20-1 to TRBJ2-3; D is perhaps TRBD1 or TRBD2 (5 bases each). The CDR3 is 11 amino acids. Between the trimmed V and J ends, which lost 5 bases and 6 bases, there was a span of 9 bases. Germline lookup yields CDR1 DFQATT and CDR2 SNEGSKA (reference sequence). The DNA of the CDR3 is TGCAGTGCTGGGTGGGGGGATACGCAGTATTTT. Encoded protein: CSAGWGDTQYF.

The V and J genes are TRBV19 and TRBJ2-7; possibly TRBD2 for D (5 bases). Germline CDR1 reads LNHDA; CDR2 reads SQIVND (reference sequence). V was cut by 5 bases and J by 6 bases, with 20 bases left in between. The CDR3 sequence is 15 residues long. This CDR3 reads CASSDPRGRSVEQYF. The CDR3 DNA reads as TGTGCCAGTAGTGACCCCCGGGGAAGGTCAGTCGAGCAGTACTTC.

This rearrangement joins TRBV6-4 to TRBJ2-2; TRBD1 aligns across 7 bases. This CDR3 spans 14 amino acids. Germline loops: CDR1 MRHNA, CDR2 SNTAGT. Unmatched junction bases numbered 7, after V lost 6 bases and J lost 6 bases. CDR3 nucleotide sequence: TGTGCCAGCAGACCCGGGACAGCAGCCGGGGAGCTGTTTTTT. Its protein product is CASRPGTAAGELFF.

This clone was detected only once. The rearrangement links TRBV7-9 to TRBJ2-7, with D perhaps assigned TRBD1 or TRBD2 (6 bases each). This CDR3 is built from 12 residues. Trimming took 5 bases from V and 6 from J, leaving 11 bases between them. The germline V gene has CDR1 SEHNR and CDR2 FQNEAQ (reference sequence). The CDR3 DNA reads TGTGCCAGCAGCCCGCGGGACATCGAGCAGTACTTC. Its protein is CASSPRDIEQYF.

This rearrangement joins TRBV19 to TRBJ2-1, with 11 nucleotides matching TRBD2. J gave up 2 bases and V 6 bases, and 3 bases lay outside the gene matches. Germline V gene data show CDR1 as LNHDA and CDR2 as SQIVND (reference sequence). The CDR3 loop spans 15 amino acids. The CDR3: CASRQLAGAYNEQFF. In DNA form, the CDR3 reads TGTGCCAGTAGGCAACTAGCGGGAGCCTACAATGAGCAGTTCTTC.

The chain recombines TRBV7-2 with TRBJ2-1; a possible D gene is TRBD1 (6 bases). Trimming shortened V by 2 bases and J by 8 bases, and 22 bases separated the two germline ends. The V gene's germline CDR1 is SGHTA and CDR2 FQGNSA. CDR3 size: 17 residues. The CDR3 spells CASSLLGGGLRGDEQFF. Here the CDR3 DNA reads TGTGCCAGCAGCTTATTAGGGGGTGGACTCCGGGGCGATGAGCAGTTCTTC.

The rearrangement uses TRBV5-1 and TRBJ2-4; D uncertain. V lost 1 base to trimming and J lost 0 bases, with 11 bases between them. The CDR3 loop spans 16 amino acids. The germline gives CDR1 SGHRS, CDR2 YFSETQ. CDR3 residues: CASSLRDWGAKNIQYF. The CDR3, as DNA: TGCGCCAGCAGCTTGAGGGATTGGGGAGCCAAAAACATTCAGTACTTC.

The J gene is TRBJ2-7, the V gene TRBV7-8; TRBD1 might be the D (6 bases). This CDR3 is 15 amino acids long. Per germline, CDR1 SGHVS and CDR2 FQNEAQ. V was clipped by 5 bases and J by 0 bases, with 14 bases between them. CDR3 in amino acids: CASSPNRESSYEQYF. The CDR3 DNA reads TGTGCCAGCAGCCCAAACAGGGAAAGCTCCTACGAGCAGTACTTC.

The chain employs TRBV10-3 and TRBJ1-3; D is unclear. Germline CDR1 and CDR2: ENHRY and SYGVKD. This CDR3 spans 13 amino acids. Trimming removed 5 bases from V and 5 bases from J, with 10 bases in between. DNA for the CDR3: TGTGCCATCAGTCTCGGTATTAGAAACACCATATATTTT. This codes for CAISLGIRNTIYF.

The J gene is TRBJ1-1, the V gene TRBV18; D may be TRBD1 (5 bases). Trimming stripped 6 bases from V and 4 bases from J, with 15 bases between. Germline V gives CDR1 KGHSH, CDR2 LQKENI. This CDR3 has 14 residues. The DNA of the CDR3 is TGTGCCAGCTCCCGTCAAGGGGTTTTCACTGAAGCTTTCTTT. Encoded protein: CASSRQGVFTEAFF.

The chain's CDR3 is CTGQGLFGANVLTF. CDR3 nucleotide sequence: TGCACTGGACAGGGTCTCTTTGGGGCCAACGTCCTGACTTTC. The gene calls are TRBV10-1 and TRBJ2-6; 8 positions match TRBD1. Germline CDR1 is WNHNN and CDR2 is SYGVQD (reference sequence). The CDR3 runs to 14 residues.

This rearrangement joins TRBV5-6 to TRBJ1-2, with 7 bases identical to TRBD1. The CDR3 spans 16 residues. The V gene's germline CDR1 is SGHDT and CDR2 YYEEEE. Trimming at V came to 4 bases and at J to 5 bases, leaving 14 bases not matched to a gene. The DNA of the CDR3 is TGTGCCAGCAGCCTTTCCTATCGGGACAGAACTTATGGCTACACCTTC. Residues: CASSLSYRDRTYGYTF.

This clone was found once. The chain couples TRBV29-1 to TRBJ1-1, with 10 bases aligning to TRBD1. Germline CDR1 is SQVTM and CDR2 is ANQGSEA. There are 18 residues in the CDR3. V was pared by 4 bases and J by 0 bases, with 14 bases of the junction left unmatched. The CDR3 loop is CSVGHRDRGFLLNTEAFF. The DNA of the CDR3 is TGCAGCGTTGGCCATAGGGACAGGGGATTTCTCTTGAACACTGAAGCTTTCTTT.

This chain uses TRBV27 with TRBJ1-1, with D unclear. Trimming stripped 0 bases from V and 11 bases from J, with 13 bases between. Germline loops: CDR1 MNHEY, CDR2 SMNVEV (reference sequence). The CDR3 totals 13 residues. CDR3 sequence reads: CASSLSIAGWAFF. The CDR3 region has the DNA TGTGCCAGCAGTTTATCGATCGCCGGATGGGCTTTCTTT.

The chain uses TRBV29-1 and TRBJ2-1, with TRBD1 identical over 8 bases. CDR3 length equals 14 residues. Trimming removed 7 bases from V and 3 bases from J; junction bases left unmatched: 8. Germline CDR1 is SQVTM and CDR2 is ANQGSEA. The CDR3 spells CSATGQGNYNEQFF. In DNA form, the CDR3 reads TGCAGCGCTACTGGACAGGGAAACTACAATGAGCAGTTCTTC.